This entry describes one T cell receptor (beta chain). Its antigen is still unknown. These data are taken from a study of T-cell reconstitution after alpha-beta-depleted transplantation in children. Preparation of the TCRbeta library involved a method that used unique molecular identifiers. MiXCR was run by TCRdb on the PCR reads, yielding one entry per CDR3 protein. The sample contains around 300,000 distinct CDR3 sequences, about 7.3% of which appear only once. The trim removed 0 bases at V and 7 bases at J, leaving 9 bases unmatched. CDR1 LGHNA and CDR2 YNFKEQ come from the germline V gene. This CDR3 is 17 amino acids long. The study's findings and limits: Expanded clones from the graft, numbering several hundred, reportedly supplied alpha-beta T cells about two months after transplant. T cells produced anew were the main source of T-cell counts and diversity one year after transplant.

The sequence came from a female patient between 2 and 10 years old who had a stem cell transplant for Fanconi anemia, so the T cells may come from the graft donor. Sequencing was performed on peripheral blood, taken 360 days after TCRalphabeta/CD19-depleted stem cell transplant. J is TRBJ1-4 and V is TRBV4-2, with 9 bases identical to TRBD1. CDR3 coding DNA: TGTGCCAGCAGCCAAGATCAGGACAGGGGTTTGAGTGAAAAACTGTTTTTT. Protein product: CASSQDQDRGLSEKLFF.